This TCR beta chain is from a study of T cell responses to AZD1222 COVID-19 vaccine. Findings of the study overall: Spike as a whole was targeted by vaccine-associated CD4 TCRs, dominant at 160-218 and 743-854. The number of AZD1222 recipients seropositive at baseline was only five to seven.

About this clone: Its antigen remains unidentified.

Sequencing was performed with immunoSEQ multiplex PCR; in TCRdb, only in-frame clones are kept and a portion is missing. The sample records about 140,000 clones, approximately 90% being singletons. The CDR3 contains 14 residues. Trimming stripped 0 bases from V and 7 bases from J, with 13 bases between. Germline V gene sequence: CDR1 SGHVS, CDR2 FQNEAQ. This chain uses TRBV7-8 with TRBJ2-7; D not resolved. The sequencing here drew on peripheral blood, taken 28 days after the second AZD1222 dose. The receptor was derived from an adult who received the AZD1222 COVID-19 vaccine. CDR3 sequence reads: CASSLAELRREQYF. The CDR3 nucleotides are TGTGCCAGCAGCTTAGCGGAACTTCGCAGGGAGCAGTACTTC. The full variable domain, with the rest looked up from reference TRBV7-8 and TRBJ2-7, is GAGVSQSPRYKVAKRGQDVALRCDPISGHVSLFWYQQALGQGPEFLTYFQNEAQLDKSGLPSDRFFAERPEGSVSTLKIQRTQQEDSAVYLCASSLAELRREQYFGPGTRLTVT.